The entry below gives a single T cell receptor beta chain sequence along with its context. The antigen is unknown. These data belong to a study of shared clonotypes between healthy human individuals. Study findings and constraints: Tissues were not sampled, only blood, and their repertoires likely differ.

Germline V gives CDR1 MNHEY, CDR2 SVGAGI. The V and J ends lost 6 bases and 4 bases, in that order; junction bases with no gene match: 9. The CDR3 contains 15 residues. The naive CD8 subset, CD45RO-negative cells positively selected for CCR7, excluded terminally differentiated effector memory CD45RA+ cells. Assay: immunoSEQ multiplex PCR; the TCRdb copy retains only in-frame clones and omits some. The sample includes roughly 2,000,000 clones, about 95% of them seen just once. Sequenced input: naive CD8+ T cells sorted from blood. This clonotype was sampled from a young man in good health. V usage is TRBV6-5 and J usage is TRBJ1-5; 7 bases match TRBD1. DNA of the CDR3: TGTGCCAGCAGCTCCCTGACAGGGTTGAATCAGCCCCAGCATTTT. Residues: CASSSLTGLNQPQHF.